Listed here are 14 T cell receptor beta chains from one sample, sequenced in a study of blood T cell repertoires in COVID-19. Libraries were prepared by immunoSEQ multiplex PCR; TCRdb keeps only in-frame clonotypes and omits some of them. The sample lists more than 95,000 clones; about four fifths were seen once. Source material: peripheral blood. These receptors originate from a man at least 80 years old with acute or convalescent COVID-19.

The chain recombines TRBV28 with TRBJ2-7, with D perhaps TRBD2 (6 bases). Germline loops: CDR1 MDHEN, CDR2 SYDVKM. V lost 10 bases and J lost 5, with 12 bases in between. The CDR3 loop spans 11 amino acids. This chain's CDR3 is CANGGNHEQYF. CDR3 DNA sequence: TGTGCCAACGGGGGAAACCACGAGCAGTACTTC.

This chain uses TRBV29-1 with TRBJ1-1; D is uncertain. Per germline, CDR1 SQVTM and CDR2 ANQGSEA. Trimming pared 5 bases from V and 1 base from J, leaving 11 bases between. The CDR3 contains 13 residues. CDR3 sequence (DNA): TGCAGCGTTTCTTCGTCCTCGAACACTGAAGCTTTCTTT. The encoded protein is CSVSSSSNTEAFF.

The rearrangement links TRBV29-1 to TRBJ1-1; TRBD1 might be the D (6 bases). The V gene's germline CDR1 is SQVTM and CDR2 ANQGSEA. This CDR3 has 14 residues. With 0 bases removed from V and 3 bases from J, the gap between germline ends came to 11 bases. CDR3 DNA sequence: TGCAGCGTTGAAGAAATACAGGGTGACACTGAAGCTTTCTTT. It yields the protein CSVEEIQGDTEAFF.

This chain uses TRBV10-3 with TRBJ2-5, with 12 bases lining up with TRBD2. Germline lookup yields CDR1 ENHRY and CDR2 SYGVKD. This CDR3 contains 17 residues. The trim removed 6 bases at V and 4 bases at J, leaving 12 bases unmatched. The CDR3 reads CAIRPGTSGSRGETQYF. DNA of the CDR3: TGTGCCATCAGGCCCGGGACTAGCGGGTCAAGAGGAGAGACCCAGTACTTC.

Comments on this clone: The same CDR3 is also encoded by other DNA sequences in this sample. The V call is TRBV29-1, the J call TRBJ2-5, with 7 bases identical to TRBD1. J lost 3 bases, V lost 4 bases, and 2 bases had no gene match. Germline V lookup: CDR1 SQVTM, CDR2 ANQGSEA. CDR3 length: 12 residues. The CDR3 is CSVGTGEETQYF. Written as DNA, the CDR3 is TGCAGCGTTGGAACAGGGGAAGAGACCCAGTACTTC. The full variable domain, completed using reference TRBV29-1 and TRBJ2-5, is SAVISQKPSRDICQRGTSLTIQCQVDSQVTMMFWYRQQPGQSLTLIATANQGSEATYESGFVIDKFPISRPNLTFSTLTVSNMSPEDSSIYLCSVGTGEETQYFGPGTRLLVL.

The chain is built from TRBV9 and TRBJ1-5, with D possibly TRBD1 on 6 matching bases. With 0 bases removed from V and 2 bases from J, the gap between germline ends came to 9 bases. This CDR3 region has 15 residues. Germline loops: CDR1 SGDLS, CDR2 YYNGEE. The CDR3 is CASSVGSGGNQPQHF. CDR3 DNA sequence: TGTGCCAGCAGCGTAGGGTCAGGGGGCAATCAGCCCCAGCATTTT. Together with reference TRBV9 and TRBJ1-5, the CDR3 gives the full variable domain: DSGVTQTPKHLITATGQRVTLRCSPRSGDLSVYWYQQSLDQGLQFLIQYYNGEERAKGNILERFSAQQFPDLHSELNLSSLELGDSALYFCASSVGSGGNQPQHFGDGTRLSIL.

The chain recombines TRBV7-2 with TRBJ2-7, with 10 bases matching TRBD1. There are 15 residues in the CDR3. CDR1 is SGHTA, CDR2 FQGNSA, per germline. With V trimmed by 4 bases and J by 6 bases, 9 bases remained unmatched. CDR3 sequence: CASSSWDRGNSEQYF. Written as DNA, the CDR3 is TGTGCCAGCAGCTCCTGGGACAGGGGTAATTCCGAGCAGTACTTC.

The chain combines TRBV9 with TRBJ1-1; D might be TRBD1 (6 bases). The length of the CDR3 is 15 residues. With 0 bases removed from V and 0 bases from J, the gap between germline ends came to 9 bases. Germline CDR1 is SGDLS and CDR2 is YYNGEE. Here the CDR3 reads CASSVGTEMNTEAFF. The CDR3 nucleotides read TGTGCCAGCAGCGTAGGGACAGAAATGAACACTGAAGCTTTCTTT.

The chain joins TRBV7-9 to TRBJ2-1, with 12 bases matching TRBD2. The CDR3 length is 16 residues. J gave up 13 bases and V 8 bases, and 18 bases lay outside the gene matches. From germline, CDR1 is SEHNR and CDR2 FQNEAQ (reference sequence). The CDR3 reads CASGTGGTSGFSIQFF. The CDR3 DNA sequence: TGTGCCAGCGGGACCGGCGGGACTAGCGGGTTTTCAATACAGTTCTTC. The full variable domain, its missing parts supplied by reference TRBV7-9 and TRBJ2-1, is DTGVSQNPRHKITKRGQNVTFRCDPISEHNRLYWYRQTLGQGPEFLTYFQNEAQLEKSRLLSDRFSAERPKGSFSTLEIQRTEQGDSAMYLCASGTGGTSGFSIQFFGPGTRLTVL.

This clone was counted a single time. The genes are TRBV18 and TRBJ1-1, with D unresolved. The germline CDR1 and CDR2 sequences are KGHSH and LQKENI. This CDR3 comprises 13 residues. V was cut by 8 bases and J by 0 bases, with 10 bases left in between. The CDR3 nucleotides read TGTGCCAGCCTCCCGCGAATGAACACTGAAGCTTTCTTT. Translation: CASLPRMNTEAFF.

The J gene is TRBJ1-3, the V gene TRBV30; weak D call: TRBD1 (5 bases). Between the trimmed V and J ends, which lost 4 bases and 2 bases, there was a span of 9 bases. The CDR3 has 13 amino acids. Germline CDR1 GTSNPN, CDR2 SVGIG (reference sequence). The CDR3 region is CAWNRGTGNTIYF. The CDR3 DNA is TGTGCCTGGAACCGGGGGACTGGAAACACCATATATTTT.

V gene TRBV24-1 combines with J gene TRBJ1-2, with D tentatively TRBD1 (6 bases). This CDR3 spans 16 amino acids. Germline CDR1 is KGHDR and CDR2 is SFDVKD. Trimming removed 3 bases from V and 4 bases from J, with 17 bases in between. The CDR3 sequence is CATSDRRGGRAYGYTF. In DNA form, the CDR3 reads TGTGCCACCAGTGATCGTAGGGGGGGGCGCGCCTATGGCTACACCTTC.

Only a few counts were recorded for this clone. V usage is TRBV27 and J usage is TRBJ2-5; possible D gene TRBD2, 6 bases. This CDR3 spans 13 amino acids. V was cut by 3 bases and J by 8 bases, with 13 bases left in between. Germline loops: CDR1 MNHEY, CDR2 SMNVEV (reference sequence). The CDR3 sequence is CASSFGGDSTQYF. In nucleotides, the CDR3 is TGTGCCAGCAGTTTCGGCGGGGACTCCACCCAGTACTTC.

This clone was seen only once. This chain links TRBV7-2 with TRBJ2-7, with no clear D. Germline-derived CDR1 and CDR2 are SGHTA and FQGNSA. V lost 1 base and J 7 bases, leaving 11 bases between the germline ends. The CDR3 consists of 13 residues. The CDR3 region is CASSLGSPLEQYF. The DNA of the CDR3 is TGTGCCAGCAGCTTAGGGAGCCCTCTGGAGCAGTACTTC.